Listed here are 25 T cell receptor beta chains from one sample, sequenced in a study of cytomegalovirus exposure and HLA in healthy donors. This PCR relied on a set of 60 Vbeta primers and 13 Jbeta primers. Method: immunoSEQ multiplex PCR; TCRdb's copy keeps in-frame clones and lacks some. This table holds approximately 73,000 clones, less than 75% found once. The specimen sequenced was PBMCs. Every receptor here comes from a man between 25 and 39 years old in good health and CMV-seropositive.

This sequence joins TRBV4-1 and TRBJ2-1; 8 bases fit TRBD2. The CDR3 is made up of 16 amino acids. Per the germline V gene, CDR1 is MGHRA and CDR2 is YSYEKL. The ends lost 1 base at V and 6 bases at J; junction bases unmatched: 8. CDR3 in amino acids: CASSQVIGGARNEQFF. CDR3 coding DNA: TGCGCCAGCAGCCAAGTAATCGGGGGGGCCCGCAATGAGCAGTTCTTC.

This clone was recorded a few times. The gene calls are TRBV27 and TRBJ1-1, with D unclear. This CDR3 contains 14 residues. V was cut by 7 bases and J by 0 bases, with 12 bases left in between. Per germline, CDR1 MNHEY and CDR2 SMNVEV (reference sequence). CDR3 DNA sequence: TGTGCCAGCAAAGAGGGTCAACTGAACACTGAAGCTTTCTTT. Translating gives CASKEGQLNTEAFF.

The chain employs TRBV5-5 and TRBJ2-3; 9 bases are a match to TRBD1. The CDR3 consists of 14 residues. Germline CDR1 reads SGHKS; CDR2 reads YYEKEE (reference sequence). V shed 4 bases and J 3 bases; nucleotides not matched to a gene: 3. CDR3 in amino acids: CASSMTGGTDTQYF. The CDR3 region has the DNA TGTGCCAGCAGCATGACAGGGGGAACAGATACGCAGTATTTT.

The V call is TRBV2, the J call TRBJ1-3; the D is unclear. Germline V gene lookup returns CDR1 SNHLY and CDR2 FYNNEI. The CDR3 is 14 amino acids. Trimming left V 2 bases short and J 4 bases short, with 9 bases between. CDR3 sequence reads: CASSEIRVGNTIYF. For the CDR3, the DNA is TGTGCCAGCAGTGAAATCCGGGTCGGAAACACCATATATTTT.

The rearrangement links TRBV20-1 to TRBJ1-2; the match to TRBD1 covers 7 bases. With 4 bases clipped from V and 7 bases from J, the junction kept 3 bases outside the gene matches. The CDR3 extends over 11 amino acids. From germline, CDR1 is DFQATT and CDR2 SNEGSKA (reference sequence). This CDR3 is CSATTGVGYTF. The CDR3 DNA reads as TGCAGTGCTACCACAGGGGTTGGCTACACCTTC.

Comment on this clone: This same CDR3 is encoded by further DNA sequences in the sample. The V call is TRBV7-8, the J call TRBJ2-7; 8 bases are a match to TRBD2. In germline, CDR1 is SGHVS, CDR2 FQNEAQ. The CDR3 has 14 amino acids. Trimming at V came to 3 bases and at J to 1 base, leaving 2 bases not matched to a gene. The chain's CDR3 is CASSFSGSSYEQYF. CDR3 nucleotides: TGTGCCAGCAGCTTCAGCGGGAGTTCCTACGAGCAGTACTTC.

The CDR3 nucleotides read TGTGCCAGCAGCTTGGGAGTCCGGGACAGGGGGCATAGCGAGCAGTACTTC. The encoded protein is CASSLGVRDRGHSEQYF. The chain employs TRBV5-4 and TRBJ2-7, with 12 positions matching TRBD1. Germline CDR1 SGHNT, CDR2 YYREEE (reference sequence). The CDR3 runs to 17 residues. With 0 bases clipped from V and 6 bases from J, the junction kept 10 bases outside the gene matches.

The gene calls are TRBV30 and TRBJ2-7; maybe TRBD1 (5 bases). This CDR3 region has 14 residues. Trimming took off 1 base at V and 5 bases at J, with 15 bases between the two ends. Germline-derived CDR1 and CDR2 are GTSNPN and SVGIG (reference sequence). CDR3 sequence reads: CAWSAFGASDEQYF. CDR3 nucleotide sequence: TGTGCCTGGAGTGCCTTTGGGGCCAGCGACGAGCAGTACTTC.

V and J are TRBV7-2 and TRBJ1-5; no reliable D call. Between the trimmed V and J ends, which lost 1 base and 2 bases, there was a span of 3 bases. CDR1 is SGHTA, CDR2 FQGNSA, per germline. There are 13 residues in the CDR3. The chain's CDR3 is CASSLVGNQPQHF. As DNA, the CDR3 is TGTGCCAGCAGCTTAGTAGGCAATCAGCCCCAGCATTTT.

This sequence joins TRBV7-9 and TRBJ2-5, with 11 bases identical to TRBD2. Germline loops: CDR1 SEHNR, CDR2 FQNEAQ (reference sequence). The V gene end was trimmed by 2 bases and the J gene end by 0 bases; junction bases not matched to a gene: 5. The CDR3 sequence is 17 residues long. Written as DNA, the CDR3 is TGTGCCAGCAGCTTAATCGCGACTAGCGGGGACCAAGAGACCCAGTACTTC. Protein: CASSLIATSGDQETQYF.

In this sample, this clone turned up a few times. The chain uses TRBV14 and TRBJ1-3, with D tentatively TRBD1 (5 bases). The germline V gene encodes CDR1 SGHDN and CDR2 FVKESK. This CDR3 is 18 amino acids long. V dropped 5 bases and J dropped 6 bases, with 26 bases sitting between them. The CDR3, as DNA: TGTGCCAGCAGCAAAAGAATCCCTGGTCCTTTAGGGGAAAACACCATATATTTT. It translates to CASSKRIPGPLGENTIYF.

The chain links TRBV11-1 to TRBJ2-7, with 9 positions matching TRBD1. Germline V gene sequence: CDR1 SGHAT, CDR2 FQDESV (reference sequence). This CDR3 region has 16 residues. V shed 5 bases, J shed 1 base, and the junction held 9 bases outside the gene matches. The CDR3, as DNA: TGTGCCAGCAGCGCGGGACAGGGACAGGGTTCCTACGAGCAGTACTTC. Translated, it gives CASSAGQGQGSYEQYF. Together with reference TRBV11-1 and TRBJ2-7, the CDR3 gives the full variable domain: EAEVAQSPRYKITEKSQAVAFWCDPISGHATLYWYRQILGQGPELLVQFQDESVVDDSQLPKDRFSAERLKGVDSTLKIQPAELGDSAMYLCASSAGQGQGSYEQYFGPGTRLTVT.

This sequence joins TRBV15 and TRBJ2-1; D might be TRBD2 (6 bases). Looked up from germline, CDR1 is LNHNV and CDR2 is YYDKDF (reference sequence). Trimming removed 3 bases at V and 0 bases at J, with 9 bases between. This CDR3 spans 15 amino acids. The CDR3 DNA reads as TGTGCCACCAGCAGCCGGGACTTCTCCTACAATGAGCAGTTCTTC. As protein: CATSSRDFSYNEQFF.

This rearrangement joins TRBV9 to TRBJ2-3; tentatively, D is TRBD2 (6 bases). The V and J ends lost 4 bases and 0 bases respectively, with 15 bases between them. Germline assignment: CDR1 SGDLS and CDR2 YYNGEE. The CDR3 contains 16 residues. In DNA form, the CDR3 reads TGTGCCAGCAGCATGTGGGGGACTGCTAGCACAGATACGCAGTATTTT. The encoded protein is CASSMWGTASTDTQYF.

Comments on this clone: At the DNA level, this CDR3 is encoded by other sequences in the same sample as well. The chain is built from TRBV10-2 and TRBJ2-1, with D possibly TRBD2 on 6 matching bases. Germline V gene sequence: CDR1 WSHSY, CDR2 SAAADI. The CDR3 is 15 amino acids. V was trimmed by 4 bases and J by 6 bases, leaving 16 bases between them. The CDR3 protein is CASSVEGLAFNEQFF. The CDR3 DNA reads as TGCGCCAGCAGTGTAGAGGGGCTAGCGTTCAATGAGCAGTTCTTC.

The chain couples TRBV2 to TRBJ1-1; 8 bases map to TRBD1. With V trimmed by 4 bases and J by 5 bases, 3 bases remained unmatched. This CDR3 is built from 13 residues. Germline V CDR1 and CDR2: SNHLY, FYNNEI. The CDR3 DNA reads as TGTGCCAGCAGTGTTCAGGGGGCAACTGAAGCTTTCTTT. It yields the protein CASSVQGATEAFF. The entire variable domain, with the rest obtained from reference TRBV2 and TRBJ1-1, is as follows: EPEVTQTPSHQVTQMGQEVILRCVPISNHLYFYWYRQILGQKVEFLVSFYNNEISEKSEIFDDQFSVERPDGSNFTLKIRSTKLEDSAMYFCASSVQGATEAFFGQGTRLTVV.

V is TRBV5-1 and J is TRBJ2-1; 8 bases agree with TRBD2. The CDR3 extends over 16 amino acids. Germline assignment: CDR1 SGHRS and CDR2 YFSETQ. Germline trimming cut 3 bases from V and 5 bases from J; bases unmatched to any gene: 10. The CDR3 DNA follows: TGCGCCAGCAGCTCCGATAGCGGGAACGGGAACAATGAGCAGTTCTTC. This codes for CASSSDSGNGNNEQFF.

The DNA of the CDR3 is TGTGCCAGCAGCTTGCCCGGACAGGGATCGACAGATACGCAGTATTTT. Protein product: CASSLPGQGSTDTQYF. The chain joins TRBV7-9 to TRBJ2-3; 8 positions agree with TRBD1. Unmatched junction bases numbered 8, after V lost 3 bases and J lost 3 bases. Per the germline V gene, CDR1 is SEHNR and CDR2 is FQNEAQ (reference sequence). This CDR3 is built from 16 residues.

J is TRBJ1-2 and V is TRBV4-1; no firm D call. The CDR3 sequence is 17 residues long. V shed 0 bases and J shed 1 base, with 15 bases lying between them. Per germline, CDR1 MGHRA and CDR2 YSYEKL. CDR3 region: CASSQDEGIGGNYGYTF. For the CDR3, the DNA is TGCGCCAGCAGCCAAGACGAGGGTATCGGCGGTAACTATGGCTACACCTTC.

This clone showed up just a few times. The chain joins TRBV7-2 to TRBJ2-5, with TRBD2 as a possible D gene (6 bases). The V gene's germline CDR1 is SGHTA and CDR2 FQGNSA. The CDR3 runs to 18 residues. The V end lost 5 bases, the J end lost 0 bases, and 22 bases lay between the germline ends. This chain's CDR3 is CASSPGDGSGYYQETQYF. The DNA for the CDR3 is TGTGCCAGCAGCCCTGGGGATGGTAGCGGATACTACCAAGAGACCCAGTACTTC.

CDR3 DNA: TGTGCCAGCAGTAAAATGAGCGGGAGAAACTACGAGCAGTACTTC. This codes for CASSKMSGRNYEQYF. This rearrangement joins TRBV25-1 to TRBJ2-7; 8 bases match TRBD2. J gave up 3 bases and V 5 bases, and 9 bases lay outside the gene matches. This CDR3 comprises 15 residues. The germline V gene encodes CDR1 MGHDK and CDR2 SYGVNS.

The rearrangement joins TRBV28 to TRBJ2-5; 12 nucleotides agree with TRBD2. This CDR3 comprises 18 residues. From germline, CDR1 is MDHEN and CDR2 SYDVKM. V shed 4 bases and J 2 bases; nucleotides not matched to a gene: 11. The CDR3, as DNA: TGTGCCAGCAGTTCTCGACTAGCGGGAGATATAAAACAAGAGACCCAGTACTTC. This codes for CASSSRLAGDIKQETQYF.

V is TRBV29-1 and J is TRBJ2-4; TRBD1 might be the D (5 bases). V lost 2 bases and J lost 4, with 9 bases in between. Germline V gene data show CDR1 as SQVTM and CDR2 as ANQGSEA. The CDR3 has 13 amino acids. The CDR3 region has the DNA TGCAGCGTTGAAATGGCAGGGAAAAACATTCAGTACTTC. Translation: CSVEMAGKNIQYF.

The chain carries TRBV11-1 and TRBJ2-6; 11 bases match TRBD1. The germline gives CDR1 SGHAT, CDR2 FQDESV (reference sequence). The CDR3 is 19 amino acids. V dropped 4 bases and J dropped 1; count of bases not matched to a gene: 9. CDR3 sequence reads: CASSSGHGQGASGANVLTF. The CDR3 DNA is TGTGCCAGCAGCTCCGGACATGGACAGGGGGCTTCTGGGGCCAACGTCCTGACTTTC.

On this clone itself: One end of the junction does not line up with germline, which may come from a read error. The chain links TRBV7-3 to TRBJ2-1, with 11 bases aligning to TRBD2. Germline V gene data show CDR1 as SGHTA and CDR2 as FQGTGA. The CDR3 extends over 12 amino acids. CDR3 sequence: CASSGVSGRVIF. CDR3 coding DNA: TGTGCCAGCAGCGGGGTTAGCGGGAGGGTAATCTTC.